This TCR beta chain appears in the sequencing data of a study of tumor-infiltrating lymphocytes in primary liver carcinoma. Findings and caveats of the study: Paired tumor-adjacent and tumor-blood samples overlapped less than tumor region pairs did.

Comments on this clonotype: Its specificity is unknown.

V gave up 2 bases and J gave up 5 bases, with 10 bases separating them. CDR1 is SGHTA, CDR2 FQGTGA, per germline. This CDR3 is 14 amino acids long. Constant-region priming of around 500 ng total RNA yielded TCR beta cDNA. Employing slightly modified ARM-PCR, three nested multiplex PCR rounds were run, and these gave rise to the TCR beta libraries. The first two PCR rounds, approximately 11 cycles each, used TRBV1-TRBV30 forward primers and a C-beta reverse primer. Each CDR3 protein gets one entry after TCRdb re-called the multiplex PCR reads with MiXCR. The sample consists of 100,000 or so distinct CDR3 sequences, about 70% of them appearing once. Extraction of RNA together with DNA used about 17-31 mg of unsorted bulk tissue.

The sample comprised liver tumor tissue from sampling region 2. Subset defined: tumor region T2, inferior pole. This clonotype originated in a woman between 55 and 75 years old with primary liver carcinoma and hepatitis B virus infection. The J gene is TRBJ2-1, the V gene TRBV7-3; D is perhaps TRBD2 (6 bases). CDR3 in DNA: TGTGCCAGCAGCTTATCGCGGGACCACAATGAGCAGTTCTTC. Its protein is CASSLSRDHNEQFF.